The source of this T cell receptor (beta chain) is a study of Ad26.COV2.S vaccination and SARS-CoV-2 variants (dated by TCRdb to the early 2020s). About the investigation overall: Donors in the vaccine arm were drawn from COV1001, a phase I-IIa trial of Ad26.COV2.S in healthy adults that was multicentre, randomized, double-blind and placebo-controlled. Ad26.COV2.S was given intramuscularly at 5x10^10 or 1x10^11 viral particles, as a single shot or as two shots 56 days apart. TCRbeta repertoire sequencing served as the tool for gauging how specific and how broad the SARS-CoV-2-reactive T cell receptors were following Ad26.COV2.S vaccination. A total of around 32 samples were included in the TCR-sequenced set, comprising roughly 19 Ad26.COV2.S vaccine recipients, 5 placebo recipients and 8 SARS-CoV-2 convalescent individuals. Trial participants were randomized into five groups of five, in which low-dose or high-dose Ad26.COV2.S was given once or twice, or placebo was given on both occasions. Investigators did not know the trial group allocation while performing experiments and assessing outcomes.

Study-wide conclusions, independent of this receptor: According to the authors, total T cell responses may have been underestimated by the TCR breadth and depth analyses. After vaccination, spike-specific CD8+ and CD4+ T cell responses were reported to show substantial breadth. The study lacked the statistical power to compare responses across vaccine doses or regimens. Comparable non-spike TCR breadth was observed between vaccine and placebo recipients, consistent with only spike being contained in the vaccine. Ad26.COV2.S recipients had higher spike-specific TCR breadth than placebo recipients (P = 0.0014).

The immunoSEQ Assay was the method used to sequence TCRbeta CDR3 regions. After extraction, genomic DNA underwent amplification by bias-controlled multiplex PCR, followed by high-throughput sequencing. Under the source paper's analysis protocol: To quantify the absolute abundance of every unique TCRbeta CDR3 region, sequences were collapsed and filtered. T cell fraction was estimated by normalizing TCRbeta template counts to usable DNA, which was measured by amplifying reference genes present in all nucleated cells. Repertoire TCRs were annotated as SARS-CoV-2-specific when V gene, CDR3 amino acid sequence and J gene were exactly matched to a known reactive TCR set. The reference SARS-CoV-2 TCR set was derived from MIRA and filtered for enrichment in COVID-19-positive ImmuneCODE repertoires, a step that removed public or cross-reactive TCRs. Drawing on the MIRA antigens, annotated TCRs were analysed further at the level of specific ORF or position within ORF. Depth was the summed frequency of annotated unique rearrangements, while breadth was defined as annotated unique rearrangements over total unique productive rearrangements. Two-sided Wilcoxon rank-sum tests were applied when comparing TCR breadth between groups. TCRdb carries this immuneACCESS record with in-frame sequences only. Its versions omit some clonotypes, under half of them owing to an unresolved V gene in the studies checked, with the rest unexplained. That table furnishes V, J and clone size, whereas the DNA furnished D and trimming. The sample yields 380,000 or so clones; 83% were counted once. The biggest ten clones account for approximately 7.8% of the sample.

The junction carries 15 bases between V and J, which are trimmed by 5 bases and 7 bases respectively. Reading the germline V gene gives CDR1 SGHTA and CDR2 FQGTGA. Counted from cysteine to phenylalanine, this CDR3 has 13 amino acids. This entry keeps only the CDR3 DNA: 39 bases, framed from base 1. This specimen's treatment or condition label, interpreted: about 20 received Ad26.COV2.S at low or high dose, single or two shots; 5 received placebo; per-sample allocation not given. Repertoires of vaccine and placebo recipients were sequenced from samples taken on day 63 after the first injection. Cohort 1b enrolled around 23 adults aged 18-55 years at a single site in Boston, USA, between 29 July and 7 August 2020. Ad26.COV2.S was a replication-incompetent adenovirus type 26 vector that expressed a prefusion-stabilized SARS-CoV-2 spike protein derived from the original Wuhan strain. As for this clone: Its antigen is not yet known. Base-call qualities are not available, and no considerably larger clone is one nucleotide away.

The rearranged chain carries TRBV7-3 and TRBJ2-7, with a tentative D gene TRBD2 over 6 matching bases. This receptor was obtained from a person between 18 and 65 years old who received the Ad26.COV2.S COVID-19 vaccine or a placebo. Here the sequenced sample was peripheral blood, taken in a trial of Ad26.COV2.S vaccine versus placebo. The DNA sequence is TGTGCCAGCAGCCCCGGGTGGGGGGAGGAGCAGTACTTC. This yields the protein CASSPGWGEEQYF.